The source of this T cell receptor beta chain is a study of blood T cell repertoires in COVID-19. The germline V gene has CDR1 SGHRS and CDR2 YFSETQ. V was trimmed by 8 bases and J by 7 bases, leaving 19 bases between them. The CDR3 runs to 14 residues. Produced via immunoSEQ multiplex PCR; TCRdb's table is partial and in-frame only. In the table there are 250,000 to 350,000 clones, about 89% of which are singletons. This clonotype was sampled from a man aged 18 to 30 who had recovered from COVID-19. The sequenced sample consisted of peripheral blood. The chain has TRBV5-1 and TRBJ2-1; D might be TRBD1 (6 bases). The CDR3 region is CASAGTQNRNEQFF. CDR3 coding DNA: TGCGCCAGTGCCGGGACACAGAATCGGAATGAGCAGTTCTTC.